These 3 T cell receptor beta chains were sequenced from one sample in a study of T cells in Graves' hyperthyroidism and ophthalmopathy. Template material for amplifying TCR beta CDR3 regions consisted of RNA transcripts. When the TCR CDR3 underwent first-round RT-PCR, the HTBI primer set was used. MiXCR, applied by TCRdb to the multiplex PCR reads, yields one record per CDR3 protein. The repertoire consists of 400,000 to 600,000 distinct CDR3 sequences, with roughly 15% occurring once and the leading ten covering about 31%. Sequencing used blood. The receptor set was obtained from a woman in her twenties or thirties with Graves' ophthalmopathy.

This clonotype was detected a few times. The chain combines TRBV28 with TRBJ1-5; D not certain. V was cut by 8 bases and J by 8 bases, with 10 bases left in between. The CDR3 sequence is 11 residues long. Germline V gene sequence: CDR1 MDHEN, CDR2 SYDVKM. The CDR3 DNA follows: TGTGCCAGCGCAGGTCAAGAGCCCCAGCATTTT. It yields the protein CASAGQEPQHF. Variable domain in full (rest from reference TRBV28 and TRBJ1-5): DVKVTQSSRYLVKRTGEKVFLECVQDMDHENMFWYRQDPGLGLRLIYFSYDVKMKEKGDIPEGYSVSREKKERFSLILESASTNQTSMYLCASAGQEPQHFGDGTRLSIL.

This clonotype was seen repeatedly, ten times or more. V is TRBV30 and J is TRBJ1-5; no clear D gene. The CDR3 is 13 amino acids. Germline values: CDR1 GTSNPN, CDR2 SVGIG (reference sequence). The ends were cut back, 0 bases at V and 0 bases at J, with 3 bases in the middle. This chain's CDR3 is CAWSVDSNQPQHF. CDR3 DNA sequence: TGTGCCTGGAGTGTAGATAGCAATCAGCCCCAGCATTTT.

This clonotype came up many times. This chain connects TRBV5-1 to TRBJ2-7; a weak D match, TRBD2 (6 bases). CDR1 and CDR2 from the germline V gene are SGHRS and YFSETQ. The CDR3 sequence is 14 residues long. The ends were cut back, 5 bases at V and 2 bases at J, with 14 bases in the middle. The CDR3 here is CASRWNSGTYEQYF. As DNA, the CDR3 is TGCGCCAGCAGGTGGAATAGCGGTACCTACGAGCAGTACTTC.